This T cell receptor beta chain stems from a study of CD8+ T cells in alopecia areata. CDR3 size: 11 residues. The V end lost 6 bases, the J end lost 8 bases, and 10 bases lay between the germline ends. CDR1 and CDR2 from the germline V gene are MDHEN and SYDVKM. Extraction and reverse transcription of RNA yielded cDNA as the sequencing template. Produced via immunoSEQ multiplex PCR; TCRdb's table is partial and in-frame only. Among 110,000 or so clones, less than 70% were seen once, and the ten largest hold around 2.8%. The sequence was collected from a human donor in good health. Source material: CD4+ T cells sorted from blood. The V call is TRBV28, the J call TRBJ1-1, with D possibly TRBD1 on 6 matching bases. CDR3 in amino acids: CASRLGQEAFF. The CDR3 nucleotides are TGTGCCAGCAGGTTGGGACAAGAAGCTTTCTTT. The whole variable domain, filled in from reference TRBV28 and TRBJ1-1, reads DVKVTQSSRYLVKRTGEKVFLECVQDMDHENMFWYRQDPGLGLRLIYFSYDVKMKEKGDIPEGYSVSREKKERFSLILESASTNQTSMYLCASRLGQEAFFGQGTRLTVV.